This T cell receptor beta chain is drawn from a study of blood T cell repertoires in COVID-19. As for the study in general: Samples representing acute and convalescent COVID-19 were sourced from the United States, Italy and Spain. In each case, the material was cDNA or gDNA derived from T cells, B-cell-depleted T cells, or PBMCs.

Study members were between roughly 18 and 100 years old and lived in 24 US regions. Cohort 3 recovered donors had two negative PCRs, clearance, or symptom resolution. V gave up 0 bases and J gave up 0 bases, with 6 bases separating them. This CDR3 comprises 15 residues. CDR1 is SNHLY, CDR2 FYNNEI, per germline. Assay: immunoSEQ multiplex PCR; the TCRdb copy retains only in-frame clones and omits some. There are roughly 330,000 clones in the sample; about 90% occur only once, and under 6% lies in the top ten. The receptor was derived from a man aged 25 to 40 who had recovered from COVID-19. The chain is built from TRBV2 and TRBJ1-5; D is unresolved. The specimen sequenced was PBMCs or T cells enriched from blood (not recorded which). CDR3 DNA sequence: TGTGCCAGCAGTGAAGCGAGGATTAGCAATCAGCCCCAGCATTTT. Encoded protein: CASSEARISNQPQHF.